A selection of T cell receptor beta chains follows, all from one sample in a study of shared clonotypes between healthy human individuals. Only in-frame clones appear in the TCRdb table, and some are missing; sequencing was by immunoSEQ multiplex PCR. The data hold 2 million or so clones, with roughly 96% observed a single time. The sample comprised naive CD4+ T cells sorted from blood. The receptors come from a man between 18 and 29 years old in good health. Each CDR3 is given with its conserved first and last residue. A D gene is named only where the DNA matches it firmly. Clone size, where shown, is once, few, many, or a class for clones that have expanded.

>TRBV6-1|-|TRBJ2-1|-
CASSEAPSYNEQFF
TGTGCCAGCAGTGAAGCCCCGTCCTACAATGAGCAGTTCTTC
>TRBV6-1|-|TRBJ1-5|-
CASSPIIYQPQHF
TGTGCCAGCAGTCCCATTATTTATCAGCCCCAGCATTTT
>TRBV7-3|-|TRBJ1-2|-
CASSVRQTYGYTF
TGTGCCAGCAGTGTTCGGCAAACTTATGGCTACACCTTC
>TRBV19|TRBD2|TRBJ2-7|-
CASSPGLAGGPVQYF
TGTGCCAGTAGCCCGGGACTAGCGGGAGGGCCAGTGCAGTACTTC
>TRBV5-1|-|TRBJ2-5|-
CASSLGGASLQETQYF
TGCGCCAGCAGCTTGGGAGGGGCCTCCCTCCAAGAGACCCAGTACTTC
>TRBV5-6|-|TRBJ2-4|-
CASSLTAAKNIQYF
TGTGCCAGCAGCCTGACAGCAGCCAAAAACATTCAGTACTTC
>TRBV5-1|-|TRBJ2-7|-
CASSPLGRVGEQYF
TGCGCCAGCAGCCCACTGGGCAGGGTGGGCGAGCAGTACTTC
>TRBV4-3|-|TRBJ2-3|-
CASSQRGHEWGDTQYF
TGCGCCAGCAGCCAAAGAGGACATGAGTGGGGAGATACGCAGTATTTT
>TRBV11-2|TRBD2|TRBJ2-5|once
CASRRLAGVQETQYF
TGTGCCAGCAGGCGTCTAGCGGGAGTCCAAGAGACCCAGTACTTC
>TRBV28|-|TRBJ1-5|-
CASREGSQPQHF
TGTGCCAGCAGGGAAGGGAGTCAGCCCCAGCATTTT
>TRBV18|-|TRBJ1-2|-
CASSPVGVGDYTF
TGTGCCAGCTCACCGGTGGGGGTCGGGGACTACACCTTC
>TRBV30|TRBD1|TRBJ1-1|-
CAWNGQGANTEAFF
TGTGCCTGGAACGGACAGGGGGCTAACACTGAAGCTTTCTTT
>TRBV19|-|TRBJ2-3|-
CASSINGVRDTQYF
TGTGCCAGTAGTATAAACGGAGTCCGGGATACGCAGTATTTT
>TRBV2|TRBD2|TRBJ2-5|-
CASRLAGGQETQYF
TGTGCCAGCCGACTAGCGGGGGGACAAGAGACCCAGTACTTC
>TRBV5-1|-|TRBJ2-5|-
CASSSEVTQYF
TGCGCCAGCAGCTCGGAGGTGACCCAGTACTTC
>TRBV5-1|TRBD1|TRBJ1-1|once
CASSLAGQGAPEAFF
TGCGCCAGCAGCTTGGCCGGACAGGGGGCCCCTGAAGCTTTCTTT
>TRBV27|TRBD2|TRBJ2-7|-
CASSPLAGGKQYF
TGTGCCAGCAGTCCCCTGGCGGGGGGCAAGCAGTACTTC
>TRBV7-2|-|TRBJ2-5|-
CASSMDTGTQYF
TGTGCCAGCAGCATGGACACAGGGACCCAGTACTTC
>TRBV6-5|TRBD1|TRBJ1-2|-
CASSYGTGGGYTF
TGTGCCAGCAGTTACGGGACAGGGGGTGGCTACACCTTC
>TRBV29-1|TRBD1|TRBJ2-2|once
CSVGGQDGTGELFF
TGCAGCGTCGGCGGACAGGACGGTACCGGGGAGCTGTTTTTT
>TRBV9|-|TRBJ1-5|-
CASSVGPRNQPQHF
TGTGCCAGCAGCGTAGGCCCCCGGAATCAGCCCCAGCATTTT
>TRBV27|TRBD2|TRBJ2-3|-
CASSRLAGITDTQYF
TGTGCCAGCAGTAGGCTAGCGGGGATCACAGATACGCAGTATTTT
>TRBV19|TRBD2|TRBJ2-3|-
CASSYGGGPDTQYF
TGTGCCAGTAGTTACGGGGGAGGGCCGGATACGCAGTATTTT
>TRBV19|-|TRBJ1-1|-
CASSIGLDGTEAFF
TGTGCCAGTAGTATAGGGCTTGACGGGACTGAAGCTTTCTTT
>TRBV30|-|TRBJ1-5|-
CAWSDNVNQPQHF
TGTGCCTGGAGCGACAACGTTAATCAGCCCCAGCATTTT
>TRBV9|-|TRBJ2-6|-
CASSGGRSGANVLTF
TGTGCCAGCAGCGGAGGGAGGTCTGGGGCCAACGTCCTGACTTTC
>TRBV5-1|TRBD2|TRBJ2-3|-
CASSFPLAGVVNTQYF
TGCGCCAGCAGCTTCCCACTAGCGGGAGTGGTTAATACGCAGTATTTT
>TRBV19|TRBD1|TRBJ2-3|-
CASSVQGDTQYF
TGTGCCAGTAGTGTACAGGGGGATACGCAGTATTTT
>TRBV28|-|TRBJ1-2|-
CASSSRAWGYTF
TGTGCCAGCAGTTCCCGGGCATGGGGCTACACCTTC